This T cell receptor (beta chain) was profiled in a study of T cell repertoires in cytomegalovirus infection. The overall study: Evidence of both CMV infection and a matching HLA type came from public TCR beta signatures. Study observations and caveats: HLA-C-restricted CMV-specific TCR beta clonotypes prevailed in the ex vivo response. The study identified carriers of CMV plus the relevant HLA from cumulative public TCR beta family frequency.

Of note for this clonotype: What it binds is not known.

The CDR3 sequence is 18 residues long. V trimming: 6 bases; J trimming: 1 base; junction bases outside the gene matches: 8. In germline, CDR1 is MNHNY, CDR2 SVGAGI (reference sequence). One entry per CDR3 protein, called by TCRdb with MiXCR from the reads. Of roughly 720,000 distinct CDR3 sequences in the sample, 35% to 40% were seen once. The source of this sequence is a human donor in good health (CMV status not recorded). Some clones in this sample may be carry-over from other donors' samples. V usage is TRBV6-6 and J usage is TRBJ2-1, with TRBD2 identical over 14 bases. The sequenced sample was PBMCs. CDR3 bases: TGTGCCAGCAGCACCGGGACTAGCGGGAGCCTTTCCTACAATGAGCAGTTCTTC. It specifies CASSTGTSGSLSYNEQFF.